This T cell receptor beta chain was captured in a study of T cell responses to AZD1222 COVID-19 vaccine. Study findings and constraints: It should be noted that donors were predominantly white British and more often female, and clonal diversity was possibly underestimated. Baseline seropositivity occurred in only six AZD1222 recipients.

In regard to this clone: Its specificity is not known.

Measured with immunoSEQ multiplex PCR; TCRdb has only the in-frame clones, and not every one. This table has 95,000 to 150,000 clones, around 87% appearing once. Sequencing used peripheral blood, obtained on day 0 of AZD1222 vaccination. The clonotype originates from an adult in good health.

CDR3 loop: CASSSGTGPQPQHF. CDR3 nucleotides: TGTGCCAGCTCATCCGGGACAGGCCCCCAGCCCCAGCATTTT. The chain couples TRBV18 to TRBJ1-5; 8 bases are shared with TRBD1. This CDR3 region has 14 residues. Germline-derived CDR1 and CDR2 are KGHSH and LQKENI. The V and J ends lost 5 bases and 7 bases, in that order; junction bases with no gene match: 7.